These T cell receptor beta chains were read from a single sample in a study of blood T cell repertoires in COVID-19. Data came from immunoSEQ multiplex PCR; TCRdb stores just in-frame clones and leaves some out. This table holds some 300,000 clones, roughly 86% found once. The sample was PBMCs or T cells enriched from blood (not recorded which). The receptor source for this set is a woman aged 45-60 years who had been exposed to COVID-19. CDR3s include the opening cysteine and the closing phenylalanine or tryptophan. D genes are given only for firm matches. Rows give clone size only sometimes, using once, few, many, or a class for an expanded clone.

J gene: TRBJ1-5; clone size: -; V gene: TRBV6-5; D gene: -; CDR3 DNA: TGTGCCAGCATGGACAGAACCAGCAATCAGCCCCAGCATTTT; CDR3 protein: CASMDRTSNQPQHF
J gene: TRBJ2-1; clone size: -; V gene: TRBV18; D gene: -; CDR3 DNA: TGTGCCAGCTCTCTTTCACAGGAGACTGAGCAGTTCTTC; CDR3 protein: CASSLSQETEQFF
J gene: TRBJ2-1; clone size: -; V gene: TRBV4-2; D gene: -; CDR3 DNA: TGTGCCAGCAGCCGGGGGGGGGCCCAGGGCTACAATGAGCAGTTCTTC; CDR3 protein: CASSRGGAQGYNEQFF
J gene: TRBJ2-1; clone size: -; V gene: TRBV6-1; D gene: -; CDR3 DNA: TGTGCCAGCAGTGTGATGAGGCCACTCTACTACAATGAGCAGTTCTTC; CDR3 protein: CASSVMRPLYYNEQFF
J gene: TRBJ2-3; clone size: -; V gene: TRBV20-1; D gene: -; CDR3 DNA: TGCAGTGCTAGTTCGTCGCAGGGGACCGATAGCAATCAGCCCCAGTATTTT; CDR3 protein: CSASSSQGTDSNQPQYF
J gene: TRBJ2-3; clone size: -; V gene: TRBV4-1; D gene: -; CDR3 DNA: TGCGCCAGCAGCCAAGATGTGCGTGGAGATACGCAGTATTTT; CDR3 protein: CASSQDVRGDTQYF
J gene: TRBJ2-1; clone size: -; V gene: TRBV19; D gene: -; CDR3 DNA: TGTGCCAGTAGTATAGGGGGGGTGACGGAGTATGAGCAGTTCTTC; CDR3 protein: CASSIGGVTEYEQFF
J gene: TRBJ1-1; clone size: -; V gene: TRBV30; D gene: -; CDR3 DNA: TGTGCCTGGAGTGTAGGCAGAGGCACTGAAGCTTTCTTT; CDR3 protein: CAWSVGRGTEAFF
J gene: TRBJ1-6; clone size: -; V gene: TRBV7-2; D gene: -; CDR3 DNA: TGTGCCAGCAGCTTAGGGCTTAAGCGGGAGCACTCCTATAATTCACCCCTCCACTTT; CDR3 protein: CASSLGLKREHSYNSPLHF
J gene: TRBJ2-5; clone size: -; V gene: TRBV5-1; D gene: TRBD2; CDR3 DNA: TGCGCCAGCAGCTTGGACATCCTAGCGGGGGGCCAAGAGACCCAGTACTTC; CDR3 protein: CASSLDILAGGQETQYF
J gene: TRBJ1-2; clone size: -; V gene: TRBV7-9; D gene: TRBD1; CDR3 DNA: TGTGCCAGCAGCTTAGGGCGACAGGGTTACGGCTACACCTTC; CDR3 protein: CASSLGRQGYGYTF
J gene: TRBJ1-6; clone size: once; V gene: TRBV4-1; D gene: TRBD1; CDR3 DNA: TGCGCCAGCAGCCAAATAGACAGGGACAATTCACCCCTCCACTTT; CDR3 protein: CASSQIDRDNSPLHF
J gene: TRBJ2-1; clone size: -; V gene: TRBV19; D gene: -; CDR3 DNA: TGTGCCAGTAGTATACGCAGCAATGAGCAGTTCTTC; CDR3 protein: CASSIRSNEQFF
J gene: TRBJ2-7; clone size: once; V gene: TRBV7-2; D gene: TRBD2; CDR3 DNA: TGTGCCAGCAGCCCGCGTGGGCTAGCGGGGCCCTACGAGCAGTACTTC; CDR3 protein: CASSPRGLAGPYEQYF
J gene: TRBJ1-1; clone size: -; V gene: TRBV5-4; D gene: -; CDR3 DNA: TGTGCCAGCAGCTTGGCTAGGAAGAACACTGAAGCTTTCTTT; CDR3 protein: CASSLARKNTEAFF
J gene: TRBJ1-4; clone size: -; V gene: TRBV28; D gene: -; CDR3 DNA: TGTGCCAGCAGTTTGGGGGGACCTAATGAAAAACTGTTTTTT; CDR3 protein: CASSLGGPNEKLFF
J gene: TRBJ1-5; clone size: -; V gene: TRBV28; D gene: TRBD1; CDR3 DNA: TGTGCCAGCAGTTCACCCGGGACAGGGGTCGGCAATCAGCCCCAGCATTTT; CDR3 protein: CASSSPGTGVGNQPQHF
J gene: TRBJ1-5; clone size: -; V gene: TRBV30; D gene: TRBD1; CDR3 DNA: TGTGCCTGGCGGACAGGGGACGGTCAGCCCCAGCATTTT; CDR3 protein: CAWRTGDGQPQHF
J gene: TRBJ2-1; clone size: -; V gene: TRBV19; D gene: -; CDR3 DNA: TGTGCCAGTAGTACCGGGAATGAGCAGTTCTTC; CDR3 protein: CASSTGNEQFF
J gene: TRBJ1-1; clone size: -; V gene: TRBV4-1; D gene: -; CDR3 DNA: TGCGCCAGCAGCCGCATCTACGCAGGGGACGCTGAAGCTTTCTTT; CDR3 protein: CASSRIYAGDAEAFF
J gene: TRBJ1-3; clone size: -; V gene: TRBV5-1; D gene: -; CDR3 DNA: TGCGCCAGCAGCTTAGAACCCTCGAGGTCTTCTGGAAACACCATATATTTT; CDR3 protein: CASSLEPSRSSGNTIYF
J gene: TRBJ1-2; clone size: -; V gene: TRBV12-3/TRBV12-4; D gene: -; CDR3 DNA: TGTGCCAGCAGTTTACGGAACTATGGCTACACCTTC; CDR3 protein: CASSLRNYGYTF
J gene: TRBJ2-1; clone size: -; V gene: TRBV27; D gene: -; CDR3 DNA: TGTGCCAGCAGTTTATTGGGGACTTTTCAGGAGGTGAGCTCCTACAATGAGCAGTTCTTC; CDR3 protein: CASSLLGTFQEVSSYNEQFF
J gene: TRBJ2-2; clone size: -; V gene: TRBV27; D gene: TRBD1; CDR3 DNA: TGTGCCAGCAGTTTCGTCGCAGGGGGCCCTCTAAACGGGGAGCTGTTTTTT; CDR3 protein: CASSFVAGGPLNGELFF
J gene: TRBJ2-5; clone size: -; V gene: TRBV5-1; D gene: TRBD2; CDR3 DNA: TGCGCCAGCAACCAGGGACTAGCGGGGGGTGAGACCCAGTACTTC; CDR3 protein: CASNQGLAGGETQYF
J gene: TRBJ1-4; clone size: -; V gene: TRBV6-4; D gene: -; CDR3 DNA: TGTGCCAGCGGGGGCAAGTTGTTTTTT; CDR3 protein: CASGGKLFF
J gene: TRBJ2-5; clone size: -; V gene: TRBV5-1; D gene: TRBD2; CDR3 DNA: TGCGCCAGCACAACCCTGCCTAGCGGGGGGGTAGGAGAGACCCAGTACTTC; CDR3 protein: CASTTLPSGGVGETQYF
J gene: TRBJ2-3; clone size: -; V gene: TRBV5-1; D gene: -; CDR3 DNA: TGCGCCAGCAGCTTGGTCCAGGGGAGCACAGATACGCAGTATTTT; CDR3 protein: CASSLVQGSTDTQYF
J gene: TRBJ1-1; clone size: -; V gene: TRBV29-1; D gene: TRBD1; CDR3 DNA: TGCAGCGGAGGGGGACAGGGGGATCCTGAAGCTTTCTTT; CDR3 protein: CSGGGQGDPEAFF
J gene: TRBJ2-3; clone size: -; V gene: TRBV10-3; D gene: TRBD2; CDR3 DNA: TGTGCCATCAGCAAACGGACTAGCGAAAGGACCCCCCCAGATACGCAGTATTTT; CDR3 protein: CAISKRTSERTPPDTQYF
J gene: TRBJ2-3; clone size: -; V gene: TRBV2; D gene: TRBD2; CDR3 DNA: TGTGCCAGCAGTGATCCACTAGCGGGGGAACGCGTTAGCACAGATACGCAGTATTTT; CDR3 protein: CASSDPLAGERVSTDTQYF
J gene: TRBJ1-3; clone size: -; V gene: TRBV19; D gene: -; CDR3 DNA: TGTGCCAGTCGTGGCTGGTCGGGATCTGGAAACACCATATATTTT; CDR3 protein: CASRGWSGSGNTIYF
J gene: TRBJ1-6; clone size: -; V gene: TRBV5-8; D gene: TRBD1; CDR3 DNA: TGTGCCAGCAGCTTGGCCCGGGACAGGCTGGTTTCACCCCTCCACTTT; CDR3 protein: CASSLARDRLVSPLHF
J gene: TRBJ1-1; clone size: -; V gene: TRBV27; D gene: -; CDR3 DNA: TGTGCCAGCAGGAGCACAGGGTTAACTGAAGCTTTCTTT; CDR3 protein: CASRSTGLTEAFF
J gene: TRBJ2-7; clone size: -; V gene: TRBV19; D gene: -; CDR3 DNA: TGTGCCAGTAGTATATCGGCTAGCACCTCCTACGAGCAGTACTTC; CDR3 protein: CASSISASTSYEQYF
J gene: TRBJ2-7; clone size: -; V gene: TRBV5-5; D gene: -; CDR3 DNA: TGTGCCAGCAGCGCGACACAGGGTACCTACGAGCAGTACTTC; CDR3 protein: CASSATQGTYEQYF
J gene: TRBJ2-5; clone size: -; V gene: TRBV7-9; D gene: -; CDR3 DNA: TGTGCCAGCAGCTTACAGGGTAGTGAGACCCAGTACTTC; CDR3 protein: CASSLQGSETQYF
J gene: TRBJ2-5; clone size: -; V gene: TRBV28; D gene: -; CDR3 DNA: TGTGCCAGCAGTTTCTCTGTGCTCCTCGGGGCCCAGTACTTC; CDR3 protein: CASSFSVLLGAQYF
J gene: TRBJ2-1; clone size: -; V gene: TRBV4-2; D gene: -; CDR3 DNA: TGTGCCAGCAGCCAAGGACAGGGGAGGGTGAGTGAGCAGTTCTTC; CDR3 protein: CASSQGQGRVSEQFF
J gene: TRBJ2-3; clone size: -; V gene: TRBV28; D gene: TRBD2; CDR3 DNA: TGTGCCAGCAGTTTACCGGGACTAGGCACAGATACGCAGTATTTT; CDR3 protein: CASSLPGLGTDTQYF
J gene: TRBJ2-5; clone size: once; V gene: TRBV5-1; D gene: TRBD2; CDR3 DNA: TGCGCCAGCATGGGAGGCGCGGGGGGGCGTGAGACCCAGTACTTC; CDR3 protein: CASMGGAGGRETQYF
J gene: TRBJ2-7; clone size: -; V gene: TRBV5-4; D gene: TRBD1; CDR3 DNA: TGTGCCAGCAGCGGAACTACAGGGGACGAGCAGTACTTC; CDR3 protein: CASSGTTGDEQYF
J gene: TRBJ2-6; clone size: -; V gene: TRBV18; D gene: -; CDR3 DNA: TGTGCCAGCTCCCGCGGACAGATTACTGGGGCCAACGTCCTGACTTTC; CDR3 protein: CASSRGQITGANVLTF
J gene: TRBJ1-6; clone size: -; V gene: TRBV6-1; D gene: -; CDR3 DNA: TGTGCCAGCAGTGAAGTCCGGGGGAATTCACCCCTCCACTTT; CDR3 protein: CASSEVRGNSPLHF
J gene: TRBJ1-5; clone size: -; V gene: TRBV28; D gene: -; CDR3 DNA: TGTGCCAGCAGCCCCCGGAAGGACAGTTACCTTTGGAATCAGCCCCAGCATTTT; CDR3 protein: CASSPRKDSYLWNQPQHF
J gene: TRBJ1-1; clone size: -; V gene: TRBV6-1; D gene: -; CDR3 DNA: TGTGCCAGCAGTGAAGCGCTAGGAAGCACTGAAGCTTTCTTT; CDR3 protein: CASSEALGSTEAFF
J gene: TRBJ2-1; clone size: -; V gene: TRBV7-8; D gene: -; CDR3 DNA: TGTGCCAGCAGCCCTCGGCTAGATGAGCAGTTCTTC; CDR3 protein: CASSPRLDEQFF
J gene: TRBJ1-1; clone size: -; V gene: TRBV4-1; D gene: -; CDR3 DNA: TGCGCCAGCAGCCAACGGTGGGAGCGCTCCGCTGAAGCTTTCTTT; CDR3 protein: CASSQRWERSAEAFF
J gene: TRBJ2-5; clone size: -; V gene: TRBV2; D gene: -; CDR3 DNA: TGTGCCACCACGAGGTGGGTTTCTGGAGAGACCCAGTACTTC; CDR3 protein: CATTRWVSGETQYF
J gene: TRBJ2-2; clone size: -; V gene: TRBV2; D gene: TRBD2; CDR3 DNA: TGTGCCAGCAGCCAAGCGGGGGGGCTGACCGGGGAGCTGTTTTTT; CDR3 protein: CASSQAGGLTGELFF
J gene: TRBJ2-6; clone size: -; V gene: TRBV19; D gene: TRBD2; CDR3 DNA: TGTGCCAGTAGTATCACTAGCGGCGGTCTTGGAGGGGCCAACGTCCTGACTTTC; CDR3 protein: CASSITSGGLGGANVLTF
J gene: TRBJ2-3; clone size: -; V gene: TRBV28; D gene: TRBD1; CDR3 DNA: TGTGCCAGCAGTTTGCGCTGGAAGGGGGCCGGGACGCAGTATTTT; CDR3 protein: CASSLRWKGAGTQYF
J gene: TRBJ1-2; clone size: -; V gene: TRBV5-6; D gene: -; CDR3 DNA: TGTGCCAGCAGCTTTGTAAACTATGGCTACACCTTC; CDR3 protein: CASSFVNYGYTF
J gene: TRBJ2-1; clone size: few; V gene: TRBV27; D gene: -; CDR3 DNA: TGTGCCAGCAGTTCCCGACAGAGCTCCTACAATGAGCAGTTCTTC; CDR3 protein: CASSSRQSSYNEQFF
J gene: TRBJ2-5; clone size: -; V gene: TRBV7-9; D gene: -; CDR3 DNA: TGTGCCAGCAGCTTAGCTCCCGACCAAGAGACCCAGTACTTC; CDR3 protein: CASSLAPDQETQYF